The clone carrying this TCR beta chain was observed many times. Time point denoted: patch test 1, 2 weeks after DPC sensitization. Indicated treatment: therapeutic diphenylcyclopropenone sensitization with weekly scalp DPC. Unfractionated whole blood was the source from which total RNA was extracted. Using its own MiXCR run on the RACE reads, TCRdb lists one record per CDR3 protein. The repertoire holds approximately 70,000 distinct CDR3 sequences, with around 9.8% as singletons. This CDR3 has 15 residues. Germline V gene lookup returns CDR1 SGHVS and CDR2 FNYEAQ. V lost 5 bases, J lost 1 base, and 15 bases lay in between. The data were obtained in a study of human T cells and chemical hapten exposure.

The origin of this receptor is a woman between 35 and 50 years old with alopecia areata. Some clones in this sample may be carry-over from other donors' samples. The starting material was whole blood, obtained in connection with sensitization to the hapten diphenylcyclopropenone (DPC). The chain is built from TRBV7-6 and TRBJ2-7; D might be TRBD2 (6 bases). In DNA form, the CDR3 reads TGTGCCAGCAGCCCGCGGGGTTACACTTCCTACGAGCAGTACTTC. This encodes CASSPRGYTSYEQYF. Complete variable domain (other parts from reference TRBV7-6 and TRBJ2-7): GAGVSQSPRYKVTKRGQDVALRCDPISGHVSLYWYRQALGQGPEFLTYFNYEAQQDKSGLPNDRFSAERPEGSISTLTIQRTEQRDSAMYRCASSPRGYTSYEQYFGPGTRLTVT.